Below, 24 T cell receptor beta chains from the same sample are listed, as sequenced in a study of radiotherapy plus CTLA-4 blockade in lung cancer. TCRdb keeps only in-frame clones here, not all; method: immunoSEQ multiplex PCR. The sample comprises about 55,000 clones, roughly four fifths of which are singletons, and under 7% rests with the top ten. The starting material was peripheral blood, obtained from a patient treated with radiotherapy plus ipilimumab. The receptors here all came from a human donor with non-small cell lung cancer whose response to radiotherapy plus ipilimumab could not be evaluated.

This clone was counted a few times. The chain carries TRBV4-3 and TRBJ2-7; no definite D call. The CDR3 is made up of 15 amino acids. V was trimmed by 3 bases and J by 2 bases, leaving 14 bases between them. The germline V gene has CDR1 LGHNA and CDR2 YSLEER. In DNA form, the CDR3 reads TGCGCCAGCAGCCACCTGCTCGGCAGGCCCTACGAGCAGTACTTC. Translating it yields CASSHLLGRPYEQYF.

This chain links TRBV6-5 with TRBJ2-5; D remains unclear. V was clipped by 6 bases and J by 4 bases, with 6 bases between them. Germline V CDR1 and CDR2: MNHEY, SVGAGI. This CDR3 spans 11 amino acids. CDR3 sequence reads: CASRTGETQYF. CDR3 bases: TGTGCCAGCAGAACGGGAGAGACCCAGTACTTC.

The V and J genes are TRBV18 and TRBJ1-1, with 8 bases lining up with TRBD1. The CDR3 consists of 14 residues. V lost 3 bases, J lost 3 bases, and 3 bases stayed unmatched. Germline V lookup: CDR1 KGHSH, CDR2 LQKENI. The CDR3 reads CASSPTGGDTEAFF. CDR3 coding DNA: TGTGCCAGCTCACCTACAGGGGGGGACACTGAAGCTTTCTTT.

This clone was detected only once. The V and J genes are TRBV19 and TRBJ2-4; no definite D call. The CDR3 runs to 18 residues. V was shortened by 5 bases and J by 1 base, with 21 bases between the two germline ends. CDR1 LNHDA and CDR2 SQIVND come from the germline V gene (reference sequence). CDR3: CASSHGFSPGSAKNIQYF. CDR3 nucleotides: TGTGCCAGTAGTCACGGGTTCTCTCCCGGGTCGGCCAAAAACATTCAGTACTTC. The variable domain in full, with the rest retrieved from reference TRBV19 and TRBJ2-4, is DGGITQSPKYLFRKEGQNVTLSCEQNLNHDAMYWYRQDPGQGLRLIYYSQIVNDFQKGDIAEGYSVSREKKESFPLTVTSAQKNPTAFYLCASSHGFSPGSAKNIQYFGAGTRLSVL.

The rearrangement joins TRBV7-2 to TRBJ2-5, with 8 bases that match TRBD1. Germline lookup yields CDR1 SGHTA and CDR2 FQGNSA. The CDR3 spans 16 residues. The junction had 11 bases not matched to a gene; V was cut back by 3 bases and J by 5 bases. CDR3 protein: CASSFGATGAAETQYF. In nucleotides, the CDR3 is TGTGCCAGCAGCTTTGGGGCGACAGGGGCGGCGGAGACCCAGTACTTC.

The V and J genes are TRBV18 and TRBJ1-2, with TRBD1 as a possible D gene (5 bases). Germline V gene data show CDR1 as KGHSH and CDR2 as LQKENI. This CDR3 contains 14 residues. The V end lost 1 base, the J end lost 2 bases, and 8 bases lay between the germline ends. In DNA, the CDR3 is TGTGCCAGCTCACCACAGGGGCGAAACTATGGCTACACCTTC. Its translation: CASSPQGRNYGYTF.

This clone showed up just once. V usage is TRBV29-1 and J usage is TRBJ1-3, with D unclear. This CDR3 has 11 residues. CDR1 is SQVTM, CDR2 ANQGSEA, per germline. Trimming took off 7 bases at V and 0 bases at J, with 4 bases between the two ends. This chain's CDR3 is CSALSGNTIYF. The CDR3 nucleotides are TGCAGCGCCCTCTCTGGAAACACCATATATTTT.

V gene TRBV6-6 combines with J gene TRBJ1-6; possibly TRBD1 for D (5 bases). CDR1 and CDR2 (germline): MNHNY, SVGAGI (reference sequence). This CDR3 is built from 15 residues. Trimming stripped 0 bases from V and 5 bases from J, with 8 bases between. The CDR3 nucleotides read TGTGCCAGCAGTTACTCGTGGGGCGATAATTCACCCCTCCACTTT. Translating gives CASSYSWGDNSPLHF.

This clone was seen a handful of times. This rearrangement joins TRBV5-1 to TRBJ1-1; the D gene is possibly TRBD1 (5 bases). This CDR3 contains 16 residues. The germline gives CDR1 SGHRS, CDR2 YFSETQ. Trimming cost V 7 bases and J 1 base, with 20 bases left between them. The CDR3 coding sequence is TGCGCCAGCGGAGGGGCGGCAGCGGGGCCGAACACTGAAGCTTTCTTT. Amino acid sequence: CASGGAAAGPNTEAFF.

The rearrangement joins TRBV6-6 to TRBJ2-5, with 9 bases lining up with TRBD2. Germline values: CDR1 MNHNY, CDR2 SVGAGI (reference sequence). CDR3 length: 15 residues. With 6 bases clipped from V and 0 bases from J, the junction kept 5 bases outside the gene matches. For the CDR3, the DNA is TGTGCCAGCAGCCAGCGGGGGGATTACCAAGAGACCCAGTACTTC. Translating gives CASSQRGDYQETQYF.

The V gene is TRBV21-1, the J gene TRBJ1-4; the table's D call, TRBD1, has no DNA check behind it. TRBV21-1 is classified as a pseudogene. The CDR3 runs to 15 residues. The CDR3 spells CASSKRAGRSEKLFF. CDR3 DNA: TGTGCCAGCAGCAAACGCGCAGGGCGGAGTGAAAAACTGTTTTTT.

The rearrangement joins TRBV5-8 to TRBJ1-4; D perhaps matches TRBD1 (6 bases). The CDR3 has 15 residues. From germline, CDR1 is SGHTS and CDR2 YDEGEE. V lost 0 bases to trimming and J lost 5 bases, with 11 bases between them. CDR3 sequence (DNA): TGTGCCAGCAGCTTGGTCGGACAGCAAAATGAAAAACTGTTTTTT. It specifies CASSLVGQQNEKLFF.

The rearrangement links TRBV14 to TRBJ1-1; D is undetermined. The germline gives CDR1 SGHDN, CDR2 FVKESK. This CDR3 has 13 residues. Trimming removed 7 bases at V and 0 bases at J, with 9 bases between. The CDR3 DNA sequence: TGTGCCAGCAACCGAGGGATGAACACTGAAGCTTTCTTT. Translated, it gives CASNRGMNTEAFF.

This chain uses TRBV7-2 with TRBJ2-2; D perhaps matches TRBD1 (6 bases). Germline V gene data show CDR1 as SGHTA and CDR2 as FQGNSA. The V gene lost 0 bases and the J gene lost 5 bases, with 7 bases spanning the gap. The CDR3 length is 14 residues. The chain's CDR3 is CASSLARGTGELFF. As DNA, the CDR3 is TGTGCCAGCAGCTTAGCCAGGGGTACCGGGGAGCTGTTTTTT. The full variable domain, its missing parts supplied by reference TRBV7-2 and TRBJ2-2, is GAGVSQSPSNKVTEKGKDVELRCDPISGHTALYWYRQSLGQGLEFLIYFQGNSAPDKSGLPSDRFSAERTGGSVSTLTIQRTQQEDSAVYLCASSLARGTGELFFGEGSRLTVL.

The CDR3 coding sequence is TGCGCCAGCAGCAACCAGTCTCCTGGGGCCAACGTCCTGACTTTC. Protein: CASSNQSPGANVLTF. This chain uses TRBV5-1 with TRBJ2-6, with D unresolved. From germline, CDR1 is SGHRS and CDR2 YFSETQ. The CDR3 has 15 residues. Trimming took off 4 bases at V and 2 bases at J, with 10 bases between the two ends.

The genes are TRBV12-5 and TRBJ2-7; D is ambiguous. V lost 2 bases and J lost 3, with 8 bases in between. The germline V gene encodes CDR1 LGHNT and CDR2 FRNRAP. CDR3 length: 13 amino acids. In nucleotides, the CDR3 is TGTGCTAGTGGTTTGCTGCCGGGCTACGAGCAGTACTTC. Its protein product is CASGLLPGYEQYF.

The rearrangement links TRBV7-9 to TRBJ1-2; unclear D gene. The V and J ends lost 4 bases and 5 bases respectively, with 11 bases between them. The CDR3 totals 13 residues. Per germline, CDR1 SEHNR and CDR2 FQNEAQ (reference sequence). CDR3 region: CASSSQIPYGYTF. CDR3 nucleotide sequence: TGTGCCAGCAGCTCCCAGATTCCTTATGGCTACACCTTC. The full variable domain, its missing parts supplied by reference TRBV7-9 and TRBJ1-2, is DTGVSQNPRHKITKRGQNVTFRCDPISEHNRLYWYRQTLGQGPEFLTYFQNEAQLEKSRLLSDRFSAERPKGSFSTLEIQRTEQGDSAMYLCASSSQIPYGYTFGSGTRLTVV.

The chain carries TRBV11-2 and TRBJ2-5; D is unresolved. Germline CDR1 and CDR2: SGHAT and FQNNGV. The V end was cut by 3 bases, the J end by 1 base, with 9 bases between. The CDR3 loop spans 14 amino acids. This chain's CDR3 is CASSFRASQETQYF. The CDR3, as DNA: TGTGCCAGCAGCTTCCGCGCCTCCCAAGAGACCCAGTACTTC.

The V gene is TRBV30, the J gene TRBJ1-1; TRBD1 aligns across 9 bases. Germline V gene sequence: CDR1 GTSNPN, CDR2 SVGIG (reference sequence). The ends lost 2 bases at V and 0 bases at J; junction bases unmatched: 19. The CDR3 is 20 residues long. The chain's CDR3 is CAWSRVPLNRGRLMNTEAFF. The CDR3 DNA reads as TGTGCCTGGAGTCGCGTCCCCCTAAACAGGGGGCGACTGATGAACACTGAAGCTTTCTTT.

The gene calls are TRBV5-5 and TRBJ1-4, with D possibly TRBD1 on 5 matching bases. The CDR3 contains 15 residues. Per the germline V gene, CDR1 is SGHKS and CDR2 is YYEKEE (reference sequence). Trimming took 4 bases from V and 4 from J, leaving 14 bases between them. The CDR3 DNA reads as TGTGCCAGCAGCACCCGACAGAACAGTAATGAAAAACTGTTTTTT. This encodes CASSTRQNSNEKLFF. Full variable domain (outside the CDR3, taken from reference TRBV5-5 and TRBJ1-4): DAGVTQSPTHLIKTRGQQVTLRCSPISGHKSVSWYQQVLGQGPQFIFQYYEKEERGRGNFPDRFSARQFPNYSSELNVNALLLGDSALYLCASSTRQNSNEKLFFGSGTQLSVL.

This chain uses TRBV18 with TRBJ1-4, with D possibly TRBD1 on 5 matching bases. There are 13 residues in the CDR3. V gave up 5 bases and J gave up 8 bases, with 12 bases separating them. CDR1 is KGHSH, CDR2 LQKENI, per germline. DNA of the CDR3: TGTGCCAGCTCAAAAGGGGAAGACGAAAAACTGTTTTTT. Residues: CASSKGEDEKLFF. The full variable domain, its missing parts supplied by reference TRBV18 and TRBJ1-4, is NAGVMQNPRHLVRRRGQEARLRCSPMKGHSHVYWYRQLPEEGLKFMVYLQKENIIDESGMPKERFSAEFPKEGPSILRIQQVVRGDSAAYFCASSKGEDEKLFFGSGTQLSVL.

This clone was found a few times. This chain joins TRBV25-1 and TRBJ2-3, with 7 bases identical to TRBD1. This CDR3 region has 14 residues. CDR1 is MGHDK and CDR2 is SYGVNS in the germline V gene. Trimming took 4 bases from V and 5 from J; bases not matched to a gene: 6. In nucleotides, the CDR3 is TGTGCCAGCAGTGCACAGGGGACCAAAGATACGCAGTATTTT. The encoded protein is CASSAQGTKDTQYF.

J is TRBJ2-3 and V is TRBV9; 13 bases line up with TRBD2. CDR1 is SGDLS and CDR2 is YYNGEE in the germline V gene. This CDR3 has 17 residues. The J segment lost 1 base and the V segment lost 0 bases, leaving 2 bases of the junction unmatched. CDR3 sequence (DNA): TGTGCCAGCAGCGTAGGGGGGACTAGCGGGGGCACAGATACGCAGTATTTT. This translates into CASSVGGTSGGTDTQYF.

This clone occurred a few times. The chain couples TRBV30 to TRBJ2-1, with D maybe TRBD2 (5 bases). CDR3 length: 12 amino acids. From germline, CDR1 is GTSNPN and CDR2 SVGIG (reference sequence). V dropped 0 bases and J dropped 10 bases, with 10 bases sitting between them. CDR3 protein: CAWSVPGVEQFF. The DNA for the CDR3 is TGTGCCTGGAGTGTACCCGGGGTGGAGCAGTTCTTC.